This entry features one T cell receptor (beta chain) sequence. Each CDR3 protein gets one entry after TCRdb re-called the RT-PCR reads with MiXCR. The sample has 500,000 to 550,000 distinct CDR3 sequences, around 21% seen once; the top ten hold around 2.8%. The CDR3 is 17 residues long. Trimming pared 0 bases from V and 0 bases from J, leaving 15 bases between. Germline V gene lookup returns CDR1 SGHRS and CDR2 YFSETQ. This sample was taken from a study of response to subunit inactivated influenza vaccine. The data were also submitted as part of a second study, on T cells expressing NK-cell markers. That work contributes: In generating TCR beta cDNA, 5'RACE template switching with UMIs was used. Sorted CD3+CD56+NKG2C+, CD3+CD56+NKG2C- and CD3+CD56-NKG2C+ T cells supplied TCR beta repertoires. Out of eight donors sequenced, seven tested HCMV-seropositive and the remaining one seronegative. Of the CD8+ T cells in roughly 6 donors, about 1.0-7.5% belonged to dominant NKG2C+ clonotypes. Also leading the CD3+CD56-NKG2C+ fraction in a few donors were these clonotypes.

The gene calls are TRBV5-1 and TRBJ1-1, with D possibly matching TRBD1 (5 bases). The sequence was collected from a middle-aged man who received an inactivated influenza vaccine. The sample consisted of CD4+ T cells sorted from PBMCs, taken about 12 days after vaccination. The CDR3 sequence is CASSLGWGKAMNTEAFF. The CDR3 nucleotides are TGCGCCAGCAGCTTGGGTTGGGGGAAAGCTATGAACACTGAAGCTTTCTTT. The full variable domain, rest sourced from reference TRBV5-1 and TRBJ1-1, is KAGVTQTPRYLIKTRGQQVTLSCSPISGHRSVSWYQQTPGQGLQFLFEYFSETQRNKGNFPGRFSGRQFSNSRSEMNVSTLELGDSALYLCASSLGWGKAMNTEAFFGQGTRLTVV.